The 27 T cell receptor beta chains given below trace back to one sample, sequenced in a study of T cells after posttransplantation cyclophosphamide. Some clones are missing from TCRdb's copy, which holds only in-frame ones; the method was immunoSEQ multiplex PCR. This sample has 30,000 or so clones, each found more than once. The specimen sequenced was PBMCs. These receptors were taken from a woman between 55 and 75 years old in good health, CMV-negative, and a related stem cell transplant donor.

This clone was picked up many times. This CDR3 is CASSYSTGGESHEQFF. DNA of the CDR3: TGTGCCAGCAGTTACTCGACGGGGGGGGAGAGCCATGAGCAGTTCTTC. This chain uses TRBV6-5 with TRBJ2-1, with TRBD2 matching 8 bases. V lost 0 bases to trimming and J lost 8 bases; unmatched junction nucleotides: 9. CDR1 is MNHEY, CDR2 SVGAGI, per germline. The CDR3 consists of 16 residues.

There are a few counts of this clone. J is TRBJ2-5 and V is TRBV5-1; D may be TRBD2 (5 bases). Trimming took off 1 base at V and 4 bases at J, with 23 bases between the two ends. This CDR3 spans 18 amino acids. From germline, CDR1 is SGHRS and CDR2 YFSETQ. The CDR3: CASSLIPGKTQSGETQYF. In nucleotides, the CDR3 is TGCGCCAGCAGCTTGATACCGGGGAAGACCCAAAGTGGAGAGACCCAGTACTTC.

DNA for the CDR3: TGTGCCAGCAGCTCCCTTATTACTCACACAGATACGCAGTATTTT. As protein: CASSSLITHTDTQYF. The chain carries TRBV5-4 and TRBJ2-3, with D unresolved. CDR1 is SGHNT, CDR2 YYREEE, per germline (reference sequence). The CDR3 has 15 residues. V was cut by 3 bases and J by 2 bases, with 13 bases left in between.

This clone was detected many times. This chain joins TRBV6-5 and TRBJ1-5; D uncertain. The CDR3 contains 15 residues. CDR1 is MNHEY, CDR2 SVGAGI, per germline. V dropped 5 bases and J dropped 2 bases, with 13 bases sitting between them. CDR3 DNA: TGTGCCAGCAGTCTCGACGGGTTTGGCAATCAGCCCCAGCATTTT. Amino acid sequence: CASSLDGFGNQPQHF.

The table lists this clone with many counts. This chain links TRBV7-9 with TRBJ2-5; D gene uncertain. The V end was cut by 5 bases, the J end by 1 base, with 8 bases between. CDR3 size: 13 residues. From germline, CDR1 is SEHNR and CDR2 FQNEAQ (reference sequence). In nucleotides, the CDR3 is TGTGCCAGCAGCACAAACCCCCAAGAGACCCAGTACTTC. It encodes CASSTNPQETQYF.

This clone has ten or more counts. The V and J genes are TRBV28 and TRBJ1-1, with 7 bases that match TRBD1. Germline-derived CDR1 and CDR2 are MDHEN and SYDVKM. After removal of 5 bases from V and 0 bases from J, the junction contained 9 bases not matched to a gene. The length of the CDR3 is 16 residues. The chain's CDR3 is CASSPPTGAMNTEAFF. The DNA of the CDR3 is TGTGCCAGCAGTCCACCAACAGGGGCTATGAACACTGAAGCTTTCTTT. The entire variable domain, with the rest obtained from reference TRBV28 and TRBJ1-1, is as follows: DVKVTQSSRYLVKRTGEKVFLECVQDMDHENMFWYRQDPGLGLRLIYFSYDVKMKEKGDIPEGYSVSREKKERFSLILESASTNQTSMYLCASSPPTGAMNTEAFFGQGTRLTVV.

In this sample, this clone turned up many times. V gene TRBV28 combines with J gene TRBJ2-7; 7 bases fit TRBD2. CDR1 and CDR2 from the germline V gene are MDHEN and SYDVKM. With 6 bases clipped from V and 2 bases from J, the junction kept 7 bases outside the gene matches. This CDR3 has 14 residues. The CDR3 reads CASSQRTRAYEQYF. CDR3 nucleotides: TGTGCCAGCAGCCAACGGACTAGAGCCTACGAGCAGTACTTC.

This clone was recorded at least ten times. The genes are TRBV18 and TRBJ1-1; 8 bases are shared with TRBD1. Trimming took 3 bases from V and 2 from J; bases not matched to a gene: 2. Germline CDR1 and CDR2: KGHSH and LQKENI. CDR3 length: 14 amino acids. This CDR3 reads CASSPAGGNTEAFF. The CDR3 DNA is TGTGCCAGCTCACCTGCAGGGGGCAACACTGAAGCTTTCTTT. The full variable domain, its missing parts supplied by reference TRBV18 and TRBJ1-1, is NAGVMQNPRHLVRRRGQEARLRCSPMKGHSHVYWYRQLPEEGLKFMVYLQKENIIDESGMPKERFSAEFPKEGPSILRIQQVVRGDSAAYFCASSPAGGNTEAFFGQGTRLTVV.

This clone was found many times. The chain carries TRBV10-3 and TRBJ2-1, with TRBD1 matching 9 bases. The CDR3 spans 13 residues. Per the germline V gene, CDR1 is ENHRY and CDR2 is SYGVKD. V shed 11 bases and J 8 bases; nucleotides not matched to a gene: 10. The CDR3 coding sequence is TGTGCCGCGGGACAGGGTATTGGGGATGAGCAGTTCTTC. This gives the protein CAAGQGIGDEQFF.

This clone has at least ten counts. The chain uses TRBV19 and TRBJ2-7; D gene uncertain. V shed 5 bases and J shed 6 bases, with 14 bases lying between them. The length of the CDR3 is 13 residues. In germline, CDR1 is LNHDA, CDR2 SQIVND (reference sequence). DNA of the CDR3: TGTGCCAGTAGTTGGTGGGCAACGAGCGAGCAGTACTTC. Translation: CASSWWATSEQYF.

The chain employs TRBV28 and TRBJ1-5, with 7 bases matching TRBD1. CDR3 length: 14 residues. Losses at the gene ends were 6 bases for V and 9 bases for J; bases not matched to a gene: 11. CDR1 MDHEN and CDR2 SYDVKM come from the germline V gene. The CDR3 protein is CASSLTGQPGPQHF. The CDR3 DNA reads as TGTGCCAGCAGCCTGACAGGGCAGCCGGGGCCCCAGCATTTT.

This clone was seen ten or more times. The genes are TRBV28 and TRBJ2-3; 7 bases align to TRBD1. Germline lookup yields CDR1 MDHEN and CDR2 SYDVKM. The CDR3 extends over 16 amino acids. J was trimmed by 4 bases and V by 3 bases; bases with no gene match: 10. CDR3 in DNA: TGTGCCAGCAGTTTGACAGGGTGGTACCACCCAGATACGCAGTATTTT. This gives the protein CASSLTGWYHPDTQYF.

This clone was recorded at least ten times. The chain is built from TRBV6-2 or TRBV6-3 and TRBJ2-7; 8 bases are a match to TRBD1. V lost 2 bases to trimming and J lost 6 bases; unmatched junction nucleotides: 9. CDR3 length: 15 residues. Germline assignment: CDR1 MNHEY and CDR2 SVGEGT. In nucleotides, the CDR3 is TGTGCCAGCAGTTACGCCAGGACAGGGAAAATCGAGCAGTACTTC. Encoded protein: CASSYARTGKIEQYF.

This clone was counted ten times or more. V and J are TRBV19 and TRBJ2-3; perhaps TRBD2 as D (7 bases). Between the trimmed V and J ends, which lost 6 bases and 4 bases, there was a span of 17 bases. Germline V gives CDR1 LNHDA, CDR2 SQIVND (reference sequence). The CDR3 is made up of 15 amino acids. CDR3 in DNA: TGTGCCAGTAGAGACCGAGGGGGGGGGTCAGATACGCAGTATTTT. This encodes CASRDRGGGSDTQYF.

This clone was detected many times. The V gene is TRBV6-1, the J gene TRBJ1-1, with D possibly TRBD1 on 6 matching bases. Germline V gene lookup returns CDR1 MNHNS and CDR2 SASEGT. V dropped 5 bases and J dropped 0 bases, with 10 bases sitting between them. CDR3 length: 14 amino acids. CDR3 in amino acids: CASSQQGLNTEAFF. The CDR3 DNA is TGTGCCAGCAGTCAACAGGGATTGAACACTGAAGCTTTCTTT.

This clone has just a few counts. The chain carries TRBV25-1 and TRBJ2-7, with TRBD1 matching over 7 bases. This CDR3 spans 14 amino acids. CDR1 is MGHDK, CDR2 SYGVNS, per germline. J lost 5 bases, V lost 6 bases, and 10 bases had no gene match. This CDR3 reads CASSLPGQRHEQYF. The DNA of the CDR3 is TGTGCCAGCAGCTTACCGGGACAGAGACACGAGCAGTACTTC.

This clone has ten or more counts. The DNA for the CDR3 is TGTGCCAGCTCACCAAGTAGGGGCAAAGAAAAACTGTTTTTT. It encodes CASSPSRGKEKLFF. V is TRBV18 and J is TRBJ1-4; perhaps TRBD1 as D (5 bases). Trimming pared 2 bases from V and 8 bases from J, leaving 12 bases between. Germline CDR1 KGHSH, CDR2 LQKENI. The CDR3 spans 14 residues.

Only a few counts were recorded for this clone. This rearrangement joins TRBV5-1 to TRBJ2-5; 8 bases map to TRBD1. Per the germline V gene, CDR1 is SGHRS and CDR2 is YFSETQ. J lost 4 bases, V lost 4 bases, and 3 bases had no gene match. The CDR3 extends over 13 amino acids. CDR3 loop: CASSTRGLETQYF. DNA for the CDR3: TGCGCCAGCAGCACCAGGGGGCTAGAGACCCAGTACTTC.

This clone was observed a few times. The rearrangement joins TRBV28 to TRBJ2-5, with D maybe TRBD1 (6 bases). Trimming stripped 1 base from V and 5 bases from J, with 11 bases between. Germline V gene data show CDR1 as MDHEN and CDR2 as SYDVKM. This CDR3 region has 14 residues. CDR3 DNA sequence: TGTGCCAGCAGTTTATTTAGGGGGACGGAGACCCAGTACTTC. Its protein is CASSLFRGTETQYF.

This clone was seen a few times. The rearrangement links TRBV7-2 to TRBJ1-2; D is uncertain. The V end lost 0 bases, the J end lost 0 bases, and 5 bases lay between the germline ends. The CDR3 is made up of 14 amino acids. Per germline, CDR1 SGHTA and CDR2 FQGNSA. CDR3 DNA: TGTGCCAGCAGCTTAGCCGGTACTAACTATGGCTACACCTTC. This encodes CASSLAGTNYGYTF.

This clone was observed a few times. The chain joins TRBV19 to TRBJ1-5, with D perhaps TRBD1 (5 bases). V gave up 6 bases and J gave up 0 bases, with 12 bases separating them. The CDR3 is made up of 15 amino acids. In germline, CDR1 is LNHDA, CDR2 SQIVND (reference sequence). For the CDR3, the DNA is TGTGCCAGTAGGGGAGACAGTTATAGCAATCAGCCCCAGCATTTT. It codes for CASRGDSYSNQPQHF.

This clone occurred a few times. V usage is TRBV12-3 or TRBV12-4 and J usage is TRBJ2-6, with D perhaps TRBD1 (7 bases). The V and J ends lost 10 bases and 1 base respectively, with 17 bases between them. The CDR3 runs to 16 residues. CDR3 residues: CATAGGYGSGANVLTF. As DNA, the CDR3 is TGTGCCACCGCAGGGGGGTATGGATCTGGGGCCAACGTCCTGACTTTC.

This clone was seen at least ten times. The J gene is TRBJ1-4, the V gene TRBV7-8; 7 nucleotides agree with TRBD1. The CDR3 sequence is 16 residues long. Trimming took 5 bases from V and 0 from J; bases not matched to a gene: 6. CDR1 is SGHVS and CDR2 is FQNEAQ in the germline V gene. The CDR3 DNA reads TGTGCCAGCAGCCGCGGACAGGTCGCAACTAATGAAAAACTGTTTTTT. This translates into CASSRGQVATNEKLFF.

Many counts were recorded for this clone. The V call is TRBV10-3, the J call TRBJ2-1, with 13 bases fitting TRBD2. The CDR3 runs 16 residues. Germline trimming cut 8 bases from V and 6 bases from J; bases unmatched to any gene: 10. Germline CDR1 reads ENHRY; CDR2 reads SYGVKD. CDR3 residues: CAIGGLAGTPTNEQFF. The CDR3 coding sequence is TGTGCCATCGGGGGACTAGCGGGGACCCCTACCAATGAGCAGTTCTTC.

This clone came up many times. V gene TRBV7-3 combines with J gene TRBJ1-1, with D hard to call. Germline V gene sequence: CDR1 SGHTA, CDR2 FQGTGA. The CDR3 covers 14 residues. V was cut by 0 bases and J by 4 bases, with 9 bases left in between. CDR3 nucleotide sequence: TGTGCCAGCAGCTTAACAGGGCAGACCACTGAAGCTTTCTTT. This sequence encodes CASSLTGQTTEAFF.

This chain links TRBV9 with TRBJ2-7, with 12 bases matching TRBD2. Germline V gene lookup returns CDR1 SGDLS and CDR2 YYNGEE. CDR3 size: 14 residues. Trimming cost V 3 bases and J 7 bases; bases outside gene matches: 5. CDR3 sequence: CASSALAGGEEQYF. The CDR3 nucleotides are TGTGCCAGCAGCGCCCTAGCGGGAGGGGAAGAGCAGTACTTC.

The chain has TRBV6-6 and TRBJ2-3, with D perhaps matching TRBD2 (5 bases). This CDR3 is built from 14 residues. V dropped 2 bases and J dropped 5 bases, with 11 bases sitting between them. Germline-derived CDR1 and CDR2 are MNHNY and SVGAGI (reference sequence). The CDR3 region is CASSYAADVDTQYF. DNA for the CDR3: TGTGCCAGCAGTTACGCAGCGGACGTAGATACGCAGTATTTT.